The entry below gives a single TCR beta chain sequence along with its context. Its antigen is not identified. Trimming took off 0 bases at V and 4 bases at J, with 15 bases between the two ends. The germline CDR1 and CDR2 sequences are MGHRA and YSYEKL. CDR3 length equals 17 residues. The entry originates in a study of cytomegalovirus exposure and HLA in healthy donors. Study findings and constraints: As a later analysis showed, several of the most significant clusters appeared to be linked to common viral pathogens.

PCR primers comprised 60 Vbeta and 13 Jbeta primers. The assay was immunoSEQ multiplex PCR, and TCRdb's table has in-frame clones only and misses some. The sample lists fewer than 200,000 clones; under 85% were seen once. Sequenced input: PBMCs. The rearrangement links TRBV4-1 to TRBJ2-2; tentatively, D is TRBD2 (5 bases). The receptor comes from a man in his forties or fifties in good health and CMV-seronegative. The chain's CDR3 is CASSQDQAAGITGELFF. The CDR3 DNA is TGCGCCAGCAGCCAAGATCAGGCGGCGGGTATCACCGGGGAGCTGTTTTTT.